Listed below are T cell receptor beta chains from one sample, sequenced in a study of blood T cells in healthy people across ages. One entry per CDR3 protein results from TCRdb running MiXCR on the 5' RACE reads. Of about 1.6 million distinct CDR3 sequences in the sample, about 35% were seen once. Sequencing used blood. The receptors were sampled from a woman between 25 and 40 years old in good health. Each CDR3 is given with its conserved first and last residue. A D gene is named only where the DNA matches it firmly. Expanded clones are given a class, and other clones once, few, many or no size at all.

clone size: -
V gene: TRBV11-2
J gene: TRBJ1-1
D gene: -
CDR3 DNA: TGTGCCAGCAGTCAAATTAGCCCGGCGGGGAACACTGAAGCTTTCTTT
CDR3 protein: CASSQISPAGNTEAFF

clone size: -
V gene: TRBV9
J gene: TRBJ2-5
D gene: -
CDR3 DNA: TGTGCCAGCAGCGTAGCGGTCCGGCAGACCCAGTACTTC
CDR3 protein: CASSVAVRQTQYF

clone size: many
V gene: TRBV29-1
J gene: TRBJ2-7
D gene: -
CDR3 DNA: TGCAGCGTTGTCCTAGTGAGGTCTTGGGAGCAGTACTTC
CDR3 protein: CSVVLVRSWEQYF

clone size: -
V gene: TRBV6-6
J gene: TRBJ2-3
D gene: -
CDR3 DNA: TGTGCCAGCACCATGGGAACAGATTCGCAGTATTTT
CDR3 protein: CASTMGTDSQYF

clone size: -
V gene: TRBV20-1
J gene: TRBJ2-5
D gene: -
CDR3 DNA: TGCAGTGCTAGAGCCGGGATAGCCTGGGAGACCCAGTACTTC
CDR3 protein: CSARAGIAWETQYF

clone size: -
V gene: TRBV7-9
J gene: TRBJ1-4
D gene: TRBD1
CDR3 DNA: TGTGCCAGCAGCTCACAGGGGATGGGCGAAAAACTGTTTTTT
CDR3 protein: CASSSQGMGEKLFF

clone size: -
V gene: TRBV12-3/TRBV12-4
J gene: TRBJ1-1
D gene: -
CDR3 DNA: TGTGCCAGCAAGGGGGTAGTGACCTTGAACACTGAAGCTTTCTTT
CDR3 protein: CASKGVVTLNTEAFF

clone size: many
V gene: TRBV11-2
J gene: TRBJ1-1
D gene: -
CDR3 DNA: TGTGCCAGCAGGACTCTCGGGACAACCCCTGAAGCTTTCTTT
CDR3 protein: CASRTLGTTPEAFF

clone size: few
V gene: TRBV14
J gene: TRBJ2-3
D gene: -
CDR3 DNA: TGTGCCAGCAGCCAAGGACAGGTCTGGGATACGCAGTATTTT
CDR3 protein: CASSQGQVWDTQYF

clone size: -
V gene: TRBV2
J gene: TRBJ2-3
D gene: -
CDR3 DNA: TGTGCCAGCAGCTGGGGGATGCCCGGTATAGATACGCAGTATTTT
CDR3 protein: CASSWGMPGIDTQYF

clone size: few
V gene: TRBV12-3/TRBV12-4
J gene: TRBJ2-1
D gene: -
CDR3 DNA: TGTGCCAGCTGCCGGGACTCTTACAATGAGCAGTTCTTC
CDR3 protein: CASCRDSYNEQFF

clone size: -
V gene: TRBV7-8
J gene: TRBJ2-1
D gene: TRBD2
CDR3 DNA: TGTGCCAGCAGCCTTAGCGGGGGCCGGAGCTCCTACAATGAGCAGTTCTTC
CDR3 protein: CASSLSGGRSSYNEQFF

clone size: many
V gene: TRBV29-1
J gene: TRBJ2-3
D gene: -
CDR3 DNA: TGCAGCGTTGGAAGGGGAACAGATACGCAGTATTTT
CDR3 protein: CSVGRGTDTQYF

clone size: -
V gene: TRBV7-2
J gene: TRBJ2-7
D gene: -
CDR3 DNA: TGTGCCAGCAGCCAAGCGGGCCGAAGCTCCTACGAGCAGTACTTC
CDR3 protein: CASSQAGRSSYEQYF

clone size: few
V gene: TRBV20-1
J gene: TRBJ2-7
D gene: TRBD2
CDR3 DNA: TGCAGTGCTAGAGATAGGGGACTACTCTCCTACGAGCAGTACTTC
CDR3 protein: CSARDRGLLSYEQYF

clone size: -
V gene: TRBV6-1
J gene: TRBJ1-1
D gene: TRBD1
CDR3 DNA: TGTGCCAGCAGTGAAAGGGGGCAGGGTGAAGCTTTCTTT
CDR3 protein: CASSERGQGEAFF

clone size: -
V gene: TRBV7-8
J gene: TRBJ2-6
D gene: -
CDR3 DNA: TGTGCCAGCGGGAGTAGCTCTGGGGCCAACGTCCTGACTTTC
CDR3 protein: CASGSSSGANVLTF

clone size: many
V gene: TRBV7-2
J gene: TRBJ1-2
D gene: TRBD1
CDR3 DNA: TGTGCCAGCAGCGGACAGGGGGCCGGGGGCTACACCTTC
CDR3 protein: CASSGQGAGGYTF

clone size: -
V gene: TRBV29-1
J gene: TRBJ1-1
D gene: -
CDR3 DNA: TGCAGCGTTGAGTGGGGGCAGATGAACACTGAAGCTTTCTTT
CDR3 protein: CSVEWGQMNTEAFF

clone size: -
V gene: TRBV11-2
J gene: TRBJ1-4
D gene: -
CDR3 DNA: TGTGCCAGCAGCTTATGGAATGAAAAACTGTTTTTT
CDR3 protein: CASSLWNEKLFF

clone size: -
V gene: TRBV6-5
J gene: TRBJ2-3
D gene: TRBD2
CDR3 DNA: TGTGCCAGCATGCGGGGAGCGGGGACTTACACAGATACGCAGTATTTT
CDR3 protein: CASMRGAGTYTDTQYF

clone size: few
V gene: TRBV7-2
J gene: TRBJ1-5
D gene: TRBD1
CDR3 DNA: TGTGCCAGCAGCTTAGTGGCGGGACAGGGCTATAAGCCCCAGCATTTT
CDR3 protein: CASSLVAGQGYKPQHF

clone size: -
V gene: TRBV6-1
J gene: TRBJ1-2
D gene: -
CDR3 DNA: TGTGCCAGCAGTGAAGGGACCCTCGGGAACTATGGCTACACCTTC
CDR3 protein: CASSEGTLGNYGYTF

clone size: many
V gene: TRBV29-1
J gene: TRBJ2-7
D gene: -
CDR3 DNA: TGCAGCGTTCAGGGCAACTACGAGCAGTACTTC
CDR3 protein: CSVQGNYEQYF

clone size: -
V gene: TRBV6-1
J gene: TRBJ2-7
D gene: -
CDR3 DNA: TGTGCCAGCAGTGAATCGAGGCAGGGTAAAGCCGAGCAGTACTTC
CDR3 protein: CASSESRQGKAEQYF

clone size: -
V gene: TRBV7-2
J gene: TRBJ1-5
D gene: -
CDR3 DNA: TGTGCCAGCAGCTTAGACGGGAGAATAAATCAGCCCCAGCATTTT
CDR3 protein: CASSLDGRINQPQHF

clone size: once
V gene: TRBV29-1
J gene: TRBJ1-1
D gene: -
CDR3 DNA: TGCAGCGTTGAAAAGGGGGGGACTGAAGCTTTCTTT
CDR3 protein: CSVEKGGTEAFF

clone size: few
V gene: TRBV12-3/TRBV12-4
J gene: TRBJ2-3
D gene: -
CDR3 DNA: TGTGCCAGCAGTTTAAGGGTTGGGGCGGGAAGAGATACGCAGTATTTT
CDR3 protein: CASSLRVGAGRDTQYF

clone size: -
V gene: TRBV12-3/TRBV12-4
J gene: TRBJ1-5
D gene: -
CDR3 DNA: TGTGCCAGCAGTCTCGCGGAGACAGAGAATCAGCCCCAGCATTTT
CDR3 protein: CASSLAETENQPQHF

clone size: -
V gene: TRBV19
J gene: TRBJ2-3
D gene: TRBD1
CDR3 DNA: TGTGCCAGTATGCGCGATGACAGGGGGGGAGATACGCAGTATTTT
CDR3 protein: CASMRDDRGGDTQYF

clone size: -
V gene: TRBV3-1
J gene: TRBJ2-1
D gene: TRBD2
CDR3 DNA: TGTGCCAGCAGCCAGGGTAGCGGGAGTCTGTTCTTC
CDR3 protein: CASSQGSGSLFF

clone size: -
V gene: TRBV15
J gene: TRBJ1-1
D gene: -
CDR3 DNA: TGTGCCACCAGCAGAGATCGACCAGTCAACACTGAAGCTTTCTTT
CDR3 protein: CATSRDRPVNTEAFF

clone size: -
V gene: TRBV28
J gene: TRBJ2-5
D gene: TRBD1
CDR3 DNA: TGTGCCAGCAGTTTAAGGGGGCCAGCGGAGACCCAGTACTTC
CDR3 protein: CASSLRGPAETQYF

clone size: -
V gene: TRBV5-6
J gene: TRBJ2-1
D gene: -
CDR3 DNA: TGTGCCAGCAGCGCTATCGTAGTGGGGCGAGTGTATAATGAGCAGTTCTTC
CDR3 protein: CASSAIVVGRVYNEQFF

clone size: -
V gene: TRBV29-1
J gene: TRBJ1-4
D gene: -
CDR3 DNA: TGCGGTGTTGAAGGGACGGGGGCTACTAATGAAAAACTGTTTTTT
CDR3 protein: CGVEGTGATNEKLFF

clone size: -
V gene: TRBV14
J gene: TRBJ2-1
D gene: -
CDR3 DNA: TGTGTCAGCAGCACGCCGGTGGGCTACTACAATGAGCAGTTCTTC
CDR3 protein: CVSSTPVGYYNEQFF

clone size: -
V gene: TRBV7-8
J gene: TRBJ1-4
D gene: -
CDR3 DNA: TGTGCCAGCAGAAACCACCGGGGGAATGAAAAACTGTTTTTT
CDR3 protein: CASRNHRGNEKLFF

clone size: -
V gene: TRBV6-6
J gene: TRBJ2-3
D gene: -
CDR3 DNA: TGTGCCAGCGGCCAGGGTACAGATACGCAGGATTTT
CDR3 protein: CASGQGTDTQDF

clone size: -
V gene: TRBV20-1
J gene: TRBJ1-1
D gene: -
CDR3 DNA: TGCAGTGCTAGAGATCAAGGACGGAGGAACACTGAAGCTTTCTTT
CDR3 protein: CSARDQGRRNTEAFF

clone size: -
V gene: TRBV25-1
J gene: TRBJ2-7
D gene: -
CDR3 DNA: TGTGCCAGCAGTTCGGGGCCCCTGGAATCCTACGAGCAGTACTTC
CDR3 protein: CASSSGPLESYEQYF

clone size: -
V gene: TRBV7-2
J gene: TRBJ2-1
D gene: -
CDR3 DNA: TGTGCCAGCAGCTCGTACACCCTCAATGAGCAGTTCTTC
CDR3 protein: CASSSYTLNEQFF

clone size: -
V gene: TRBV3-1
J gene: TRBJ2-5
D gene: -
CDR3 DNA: TGTGCCAACAGCGAGGGATGGGGGCAGTACTTC
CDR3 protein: CANSEGWGQYF

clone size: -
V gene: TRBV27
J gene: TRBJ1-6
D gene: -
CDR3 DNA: TGTGCCAGCAGTTATCAAGGGGACGGGGCTTCACCCCTCCACTTT
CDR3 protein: CASSYQGDGASPLHF

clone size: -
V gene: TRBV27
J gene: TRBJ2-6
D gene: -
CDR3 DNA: TGTGCCAGCACCATTAACTCTGGGGCCAACGTCCTGACTTTC
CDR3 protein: CASTINSGANVLTF

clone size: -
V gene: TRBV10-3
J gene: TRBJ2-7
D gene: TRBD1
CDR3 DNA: TGTGCCATCAGTGACGGACAGGGCGCTTACGAGCAGTACTTC
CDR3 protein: CAISDGQGAYEQYF

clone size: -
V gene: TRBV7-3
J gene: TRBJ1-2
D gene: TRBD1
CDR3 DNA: TGTGCCAGCAGCTTACAAGGGACAGGGGCCTATGGCTACACCTTC
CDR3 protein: CASSLQGTGAYGYTF

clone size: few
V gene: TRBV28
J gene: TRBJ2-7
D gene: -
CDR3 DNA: TGTGCCAGCAGTTTAGGAGTACGGGGTTACGAGCAGTACTTC
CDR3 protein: CASSLGVRGYEQYF

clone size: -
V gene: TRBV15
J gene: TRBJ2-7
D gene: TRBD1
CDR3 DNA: TGTGCCACCAGCAGGGTCTCCCCGACAGGGGCAATATACGAGCAGTACTTC
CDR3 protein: CATSRVSPTGAIYEQYF

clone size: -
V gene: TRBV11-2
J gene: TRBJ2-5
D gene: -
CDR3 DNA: TGTGCCAGCAGCCATTACTCCGGGAAGCAAGAGACCCAGTACTTC
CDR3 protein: CASSHYSGKQETQYF

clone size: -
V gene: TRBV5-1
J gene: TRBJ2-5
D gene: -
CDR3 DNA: TGCGCCAGCAGCCCCGGATCCGGGACTGCGGAGACCCAGTACTTC
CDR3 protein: CASSPGSGTAETQYF

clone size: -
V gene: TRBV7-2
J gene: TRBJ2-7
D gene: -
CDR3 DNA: TGTGCCAGCAGTCGCCGCGACACCACCTACGAGCAGTACTTC
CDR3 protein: CASSRRDTTYEQYF

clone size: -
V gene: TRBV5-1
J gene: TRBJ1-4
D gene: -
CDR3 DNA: TGCGCCAGCAGCTTGGCAGTGGGGACTAATGAAAAACTGTTTTTT
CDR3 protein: CASSLAVGTNEKLFF

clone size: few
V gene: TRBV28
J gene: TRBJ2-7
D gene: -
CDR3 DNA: TGTGCCAGCAGTTTCTCACCCGCCTACGAGCAGTACTTC
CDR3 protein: CASSFSPAYEQYF

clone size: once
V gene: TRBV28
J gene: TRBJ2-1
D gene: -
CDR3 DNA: TGTGCCAGCAGTTTATTCTCCCTCTACAGGGTCGCCCCCTACAATGAGCAGTTCTTC
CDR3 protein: CASSLFSLYRVAPYNEQFF

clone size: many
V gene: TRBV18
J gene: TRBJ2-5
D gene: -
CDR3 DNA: TGTGCCAGCAGCCCGCCGTTAGAGACCCAGTACTTC
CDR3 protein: CASSPPLETQYF

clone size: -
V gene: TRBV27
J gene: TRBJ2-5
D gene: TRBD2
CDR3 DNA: TGTGCCAGCAGTACGAAACCCGGACTAGGTCCGACCCAGTACTTC
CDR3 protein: CASSTKPGLGPTQYF

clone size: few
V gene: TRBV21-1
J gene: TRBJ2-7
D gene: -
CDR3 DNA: TGTGCCAGCAGCAAAACAGCAGGGTCCTACGAGCAGTACTTC
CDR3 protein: CASSKTAGSYEQYF

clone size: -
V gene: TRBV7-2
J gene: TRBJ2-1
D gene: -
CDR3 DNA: TGTGCCAGCAGCTTAGCTCCAGGGTGGGATGAGCAGTTCTTC
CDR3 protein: CASSLAPGWDEQFF

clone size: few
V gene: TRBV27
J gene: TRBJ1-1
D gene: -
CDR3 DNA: TGTGCCAGCCTACCCGAGGGGCTGCTGAACACTGAAGCTTTCTTT
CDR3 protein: CASLPEGLLNTEAFF